Listed below are T cell receptor beta chains from one sample, sequenced in a study of Tregs in tolerant kidney transplant recipients. Some clones are missing from TCRdb's copy, which holds only in-frame ones; the method was immunoSEQ multiplex PCR. Among some 62,000 clones, under 98% were seen once, and the ten largest hold around 0.34%. The source was Tregs from blood, collected before the transplant. The receptors shown here come from a human donor who received a combined kidney and bone marrow transplant. Both conserved end residues are part of each CDR3. A D gene is named only where the DNA matches it firmly. Expanded clones get a size class; other rows say once, few or many, or leave the size out.

v_gene: TRBV20-1
abundance: NA
j_gene: TRBJ2-1
d_gene: TRBD2
CDR3aa: CSASGRNEQFF
CDR3nt: TGCAGTGCTAGCGGGAGGAATGAGCAGTTCTTC

v_gene: TRBV5-1
abundance: NA
j_gene: TRBJ1-3
d_gene: NA
CDR3aa: CASSPDSLSGNTIYF
CDR3nt: TGCGCCAGCAGTCCAGACAGTCTCTCTGGAAACACCATATATTTT

v_gene: TRBV7-2
abundance: NA
j_gene: TRBJ1-1
d_gene: NA
CDR3aa: CASSLVWGVTEAFF
CDR3nt: TGTGCCAGCAGCTTAGTTTGGGGGGTCACTGAAGCTTTCTTT

v_gene: TRBV11-3
abundance: NA
j_gene: TRBJ2-7
d_gene: TRBD1
CDR3aa: CASSPRQGRNTYEQYF
CDR3nt: TGTGCCAGCAGCCCAAGACAGGGACGAAACACCTACGAGCAGTACTTC

v_gene: TRBV15
abundance: NA
j_gene: TRBJ1-1
d_gene: NA
CDR3aa: CATSRSSPRRGRAEAFF
CDR3nt: TGTGCCACCAGCAGATCAAGCCCGCGCAGGGGCAGGGCGGAAGCTTTCTTT

v_gene: TRBV28
abundance: NA
j_gene: TRBJ1-4
d_gene: NA
CDR3aa: CASSLAGTTNEKLFF
CDR3nt: TGTGCCAGCAGTTTGGCGGGGACAACTAATGAAAAACTGTTTTTT

v_gene: TRBV27
abundance: once
j_gene: TRBJ1-1
d_gene: NA
CDR3aa: CASSFFAGTEAFF
CDR3nt: TGTGCCAGCAGCTTCTTTGCAGGAACTGAAGCTTTCTTT

v_gene: TRBV7-3
abundance: NA
j_gene: TRBJ2-2
d_gene: TRBD2
CDR3aa: CASSRTSGVGELFF
CDR3nt: TGTGCCAGCAGTAGGACTAGCGGGGTCGGGGAGCTGTTTTTT

v_gene: TRBV5-6
abundance: NA
j_gene: TRBJ2-3
d_gene: NA
CDR3aa: CASGLTGRSDTQYF
CDR3nt: TGTGCCAGCGGTTTAACAGGGAGATCAGATACGCAGTATTTT

v_gene: TRBV4-3
abundance: NA
j_gene: TRBJ1-3
d_gene: NA
CDR3aa: CASSQDRGGYNTIYF
CDR3nt: TGCGCCAGCAGCCAAGATCGGGGAGGGTACAACACCATATATTTT

v_gene: TRBV18
abundance: NA
j_gene: TRBJ2-3
d_gene: NA
CDR3aa: CASSPGSDTQYF
CDR3nt: TGTGCCAGCTCACCGGGCTCGGATACGCAGTATTTT

v_gene: TRBV6-5
abundance: NA
j_gene: TRBJ1-2
d_gene: TRBD1
CDR3aa: CASSYRQGYGYTF
CDR3nt: TGTGCCAGCAGTTACAGACAGGGCTATGGCTACACCTTC

v_gene: TRBV20-1
abundance: once
j_gene: TRBJ2-7
d_gene: NA
CDR3aa: CSANSLHEQYF
CDR3nt: TGCAGTGCTAACAGTCTCCACGAGCAGTACTTC

v_gene: TRBV5-1
abundance: NA
j_gene: TRBJ2-7
d_gene: TRBD2
CDR3aa: CASSSGLGESEQYF
CDR3nt: TGCGCCAGCAGCTCGGGACTAGGGGAGAGCGAGCAGTACTTC

v_gene: TRBV27
abundance: NA
j_gene: TRBJ2-1
d_gene: NA
CDR3aa: CASRDYGSYNEQFF
CDR3nt: TGTGCCAGCAGGGACTACGGCTCCTACAATGAGCAATTCTTC

v_gene: TRBV7-8
abundance: NA
j_gene: TRBJ2-3
d_gene: NA
CDR3aa: CASSLALDTQYF
CDR3nt: TGTGCCAGCAGCTTAGCTCTAGATACGCAGTATTTT

v_gene: TRBV27
abundance: NA
j_gene: TRBJ1-1
d_gene: NA
CDR3aa: CASTPRSRPGDTEAFF
CDR3nt: TGTGCCAGCACCCCCCGGAGCCGACCGGGGGACACTGAAGCTTTCTTT

v_gene: TRBV2
abundance: NA
j_gene: TRBJ1-5
d_gene: NA
CDR3aa: CASKPGLSNQPQHF
CDR3nt: TGTGCCTCCAAGCCGGGGTTAAGCAATCAGCCCCAGCATTTT

v_gene: TRBV5-6
abundance: NA
j_gene: TRBJ2-6
d_gene: TRBD1
CDR3aa: CASSLAPGQVHVLTF
CDR3nt: TGTGCCAGCAGCTTGGCCCCGGGACAGGTCCACGTCCTGACTTTC

v_gene: TRBV28
abundance: NA
j_gene: TRBJ1-5
d_gene: NA
CDR3aa: CASSYRQHYEQPQHF
CDR3nt: TGTGCCAGCAGTTACCGGCAGCACTATGAACAGCCCCAGCATTTT

v_gene: TRBV5-1
abundance: NA
j_gene: TRBJ2-1
d_gene: NA
CDR3aa: CASSPPPGNNEQFF
CDR3nt: TGCGCCAGCAGCCCCCCGCCGGGGAACAATGAGCAGTTCTTC

v_gene: TRBV11-2
abundance: NA
j_gene: TRBJ1-1
d_gene: NA
CDR3aa: CASSQGGGYTEAFF
CDR3nt: TGTGCCAGCAGCCAAGGGGGGGGCTACACTGAAGCTTTCTTT

v_gene: TRBV29-1
abundance: NA
j_gene: TRBJ2-1
d_gene: NA
CDR3aa: CSVDGGFSYNEQFF
CDR3nt: TGCAGCGTTGACGGGGGATTCTCCTACAATGAGCAGTTCTTC

v_gene: TRBV11-2
abundance: NA
j_gene: TRBJ2-1
d_gene: TRBD2
CDR3aa: CASSPQGLVGGEQFF
CDR3nt: TGTGCCAGCAGCCCCCAGGGACTAGTAGGGGGTGAGCAGTTCTTC

v_gene: TRBV7-2
abundance: NA
j_gene: TRBJ2-5
d_gene: NA
CDR3aa: CASSLTTETQYF
CDR3nt: TGTGCCAGCAGCTTGACTACGGAGACCCAGTACTTC

v_gene: TRBV10-3
abundance: NA
j_gene: TRBJ1-2
d_gene: TRBD1
CDR3aa: CAISGQDGYTF
CDR3nt: TGTGCCATCAGCGGACAGGATGGCTACACCTTC

v_gene: TRBV7-8
abundance: NA
j_gene: TRBJ2-3
d_gene: NA
CDR3aa: CASSLPSTDTQYF
CDR3nt: TGTGCCAGCAGCTTACCCTCCACAGATACGCAGTATTTT

v_gene: TRBV11-2
abundance: once
j_gene: TRBJ2-7
d_gene: NA
CDR3aa: CASSYRSLASYEQYF
CDR3nt: TGTGCCAGCAGCTACCGGTCCCTTGCCTCCTACGAGCAGTACTTC

v_gene: TRBV4-2
abundance: NA
j_gene: TRBJ2-5
d_gene: TRBD1
CDR3aa: CASSQDLGTGGKTQYF
CDR3nt: TGTGCCAGCAGCCAAGATTTGGGAACAGGGGGAAAGACCCAGTACTTC

v_gene: TRBV12-5
abundance: NA
j_gene: TRBJ2-7
d_gene: TRBD2
CDR3aa: CASGPPGVYTQRDGGEQYF
CDR3nt: TGTGCTAGTGGTCCCCCCGGGGTCTATACCCAGCGGGACGGTGGCGAGCAGTACTTC

v_gene: TRBV25-1
abundance: NA
j_gene: TRBJ1-1
d_gene: NA
CDR3aa: CASSEYQHGVNTEAFF
CDR3nt: TGTGCCAGCAGTGAATATCAACACGGAGTGAACACTGAAGCTTTCTTT

v_gene: TRBV23-1
abundance: NA
j_gene: TRBJ1-1
d_gene: TRBD1
CDR3aa: CASRTGGLGRAEAFF
CDR3nt: TGCGCCAGCCGAACAGGGGGCTTAGGTAGGGCTGAAGCTTTCTTT

v_gene: TRBV4-3
abundance: NA
j_gene: TRBJ1-2
d_gene: NA
CDR3aa: CASSQDHRYGYTF
CDR3nt: TGCGCCAGCAGCCAAGACCATCGGTATGGCTACACCTTC

v_gene: TRBV7-2
abundance: NA
j_gene: TRBJ2-7
d_gene: NA
CDR3aa: CASSSQGSRQYF
CDR3nt: TGTGCCAGCAGCTCCCAGGGGTCTCGGCAGTACTTC

v_gene: TRBV28
abundance: NA
j_gene: TRBJ2-7
d_gene: NA
CDR3aa: CASTALGAPEQYF
CDR3nt: TGTGCCAGCACCGCTCTAGGGGCGCCCGAGCAGTACTTC